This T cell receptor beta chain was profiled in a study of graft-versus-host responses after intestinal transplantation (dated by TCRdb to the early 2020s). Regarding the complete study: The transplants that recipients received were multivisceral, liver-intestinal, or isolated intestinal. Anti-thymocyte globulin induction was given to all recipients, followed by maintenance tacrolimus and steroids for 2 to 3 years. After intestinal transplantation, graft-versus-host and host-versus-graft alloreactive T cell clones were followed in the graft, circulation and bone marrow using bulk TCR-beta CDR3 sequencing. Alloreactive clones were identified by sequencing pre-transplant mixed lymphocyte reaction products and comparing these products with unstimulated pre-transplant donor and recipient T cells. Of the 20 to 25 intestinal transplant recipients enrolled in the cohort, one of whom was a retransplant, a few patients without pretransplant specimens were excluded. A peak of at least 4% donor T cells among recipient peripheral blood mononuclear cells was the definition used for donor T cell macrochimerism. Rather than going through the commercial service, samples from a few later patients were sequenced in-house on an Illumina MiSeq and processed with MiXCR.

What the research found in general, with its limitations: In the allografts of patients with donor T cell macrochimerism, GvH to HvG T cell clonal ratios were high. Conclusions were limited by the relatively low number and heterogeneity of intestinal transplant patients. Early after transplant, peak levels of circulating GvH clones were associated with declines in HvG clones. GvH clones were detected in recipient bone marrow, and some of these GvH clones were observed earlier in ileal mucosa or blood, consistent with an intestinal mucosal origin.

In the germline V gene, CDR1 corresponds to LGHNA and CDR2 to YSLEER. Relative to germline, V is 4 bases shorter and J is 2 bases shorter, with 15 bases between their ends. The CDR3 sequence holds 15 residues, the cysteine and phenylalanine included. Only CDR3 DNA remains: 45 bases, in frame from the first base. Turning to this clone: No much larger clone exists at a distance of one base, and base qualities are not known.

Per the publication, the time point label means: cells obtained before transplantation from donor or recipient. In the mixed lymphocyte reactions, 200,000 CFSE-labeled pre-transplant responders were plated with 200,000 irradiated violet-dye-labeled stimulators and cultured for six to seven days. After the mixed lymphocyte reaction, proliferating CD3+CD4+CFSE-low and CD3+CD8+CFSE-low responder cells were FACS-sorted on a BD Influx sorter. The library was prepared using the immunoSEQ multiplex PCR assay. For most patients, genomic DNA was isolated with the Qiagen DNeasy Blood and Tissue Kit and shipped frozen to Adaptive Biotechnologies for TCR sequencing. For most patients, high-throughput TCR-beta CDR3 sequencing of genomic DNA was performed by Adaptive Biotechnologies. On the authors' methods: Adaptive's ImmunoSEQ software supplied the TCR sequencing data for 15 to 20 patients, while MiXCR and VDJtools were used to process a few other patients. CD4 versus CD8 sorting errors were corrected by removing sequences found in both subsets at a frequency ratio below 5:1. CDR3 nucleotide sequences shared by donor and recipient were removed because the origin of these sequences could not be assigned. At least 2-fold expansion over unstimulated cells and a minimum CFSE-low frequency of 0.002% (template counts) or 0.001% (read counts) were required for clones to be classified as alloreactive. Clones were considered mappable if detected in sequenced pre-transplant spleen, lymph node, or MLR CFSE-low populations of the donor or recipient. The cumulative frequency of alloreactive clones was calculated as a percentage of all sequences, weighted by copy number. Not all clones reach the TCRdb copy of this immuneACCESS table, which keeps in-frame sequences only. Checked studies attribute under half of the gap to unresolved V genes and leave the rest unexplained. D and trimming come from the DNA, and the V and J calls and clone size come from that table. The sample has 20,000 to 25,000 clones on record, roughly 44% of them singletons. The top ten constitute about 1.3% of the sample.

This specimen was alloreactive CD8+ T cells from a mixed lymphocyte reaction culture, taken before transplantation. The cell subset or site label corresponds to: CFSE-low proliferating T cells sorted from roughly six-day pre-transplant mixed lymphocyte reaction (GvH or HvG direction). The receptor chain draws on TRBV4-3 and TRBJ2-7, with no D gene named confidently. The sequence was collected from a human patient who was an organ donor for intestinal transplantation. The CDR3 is CASSRSSSRPYEQYF. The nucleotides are TGCGCCAGCAGCCGATCGAGTAGCCGACCCTACGAGCAGTACTTC.